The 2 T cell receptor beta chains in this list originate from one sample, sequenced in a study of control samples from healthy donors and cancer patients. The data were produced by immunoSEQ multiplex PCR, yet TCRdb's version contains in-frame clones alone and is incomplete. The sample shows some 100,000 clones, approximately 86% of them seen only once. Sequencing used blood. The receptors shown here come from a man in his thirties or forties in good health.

The CDR3: CASSFGTGAEETQYF. As DNA, the CDR3 is TGTGCCAGCAGCTTTGGCACGGGAGCGGAAGAGACCCAGTACTTC. This chain links TRBV7-3 with TRBJ2-5; possible D gene TRBD2, 6 bases. There are 15 residues in the CDR3. Deletions cut 3 bases from V and 3 bases from J, with 14 bases between. Germline-derived CDR1 and CDR2 are SGHTA and FQGTGA.

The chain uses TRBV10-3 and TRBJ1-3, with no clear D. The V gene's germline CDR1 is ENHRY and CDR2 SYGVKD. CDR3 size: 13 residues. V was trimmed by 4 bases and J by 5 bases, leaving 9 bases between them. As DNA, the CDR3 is TGTGCCATCAGTGGGATGCAGAGAAACACCATATATTTT. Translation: CAISGMQRNTIYF.